This TCR beta chain was sequenced for a study of post-analysis software for immune sequencing data. Tagging with unique molecular identifiers was a feature of the TCR beta cDNA libraries. TCRdb itself ran the PCR reads through MiXCR, one entry per CDR3 protein. Of around 770,000 distinct CDR3 sequences listed, 35% to 55% are singletons. Note on this clonotype: Its antigen is as yet unknown.

General study points: A few TRBV segments, TRBV5-6, TRBV5-1 and TRBV20-1 among them, were found more frequent in patients than controls.

The germline V and J ends were trimmed by 3 bases and 2 bases, with 20 bases remaining between them. The CDR3 sequence is 18 residues long. Germline V gene sequence: CDR1 LNHNV, CDR2 YYDKDF (reference sequence). This chain uses TRBV15 with TRBJ2-1, with D perhaps given as TRBD1 or TRBD2 (5 bases each). Sequenced input: blood. This TCR came from a girl under 18 with multiple sclerosis. CDR3 amino acids: CATSRERHRQTPYNEQFF. Written as DNA, the CDR3 is TGTGCCACCAGCAGGGAGCGGCACAGGCAGACCCCCTACAATGAGCAGTTCTTC.